The 14 T cell receptor beta chains listed next were all sequenced from one sample in a study of T cell clonotyping in hematopoietic cell transplantation. Measured with immunoSEQ multiplex PCR; TCRdb has only the in-frame clones, and not every one. The sample has under 7,500 clones, about 80% seen once. The sequencing here drew on PBMCs, taken 100 days after allogeneic stem cell transplant. These receptors were obtained from a male patient aged 50 to 59 who had an allogeneic stem cell transplant from an unrelated donor, so the T cells may come from the graft donor. Some clones in this sample may be carry-over from other donors' samples.

This chain connects TRBV4-1 to TRBJ1-2; 10 bases agree with TRBD1. V lost 2 bases to trimming and J lost 4 bases; unmatched junction nucleotides: 7. The length of the CDR3 is 16 residues. The V gene's germline CDR1 is MGHRA and CDR2 YSYEKL. The CDR3 here is CASSQTGTGDFYGYTF. The CDR3 DNA sequence: TGCGCCAGCAGCCAAACCGGGACAGGGGACTTCTATGGCTACACCTTC.

The chain uses TRBV7-3 and TRBJ2-3; D gene unclear. Trimming pared 2 bases from V and 2 bases from J, leaving 11 bases between. The CDR3 spans 15 residues. Germline-derived CDR1 and CDR2 are SGHTA and FQGTGA. CDR3 DNA sequence: TGTGCCAGCAGCTTAGGCCTGGTGCTCACAGATACGCAGTATTTT. Translation: CASSLGLVLTDTQYF.

The chain has TRBV27 and TRBJ2-1; D might be TRBD2 (6 bases). The V gene's germline CDR1 is MNHEY and CDR2 SMNVEV (reference sequence). The CDR3 has 17 residues. Trimming cost V 5 bases and J 0 bases, with 17 bases left between them. The CDR3 spells CASSRGGQSFSYNEQFF. The CDR3 region has the DNA TGTGCCAGCAGTAGGGGAGGTCAGAGTTTCTCCTACAATGAGCAGTTCTTC.

The gene calls are TRBV30 and TRBJ2-5; D may be TRBD1 or TRBD2 (5 bases each). TRBJ2-7 matches the DNA end more closely, so the J call is doubtful. The CDR3 has 14 amino acids. Looked up from germline, CDR1 is GTSNPN and CDR2 is SVGIG (reference sequence). CDR3 DNA: TGTGCCGGGACGGCCAGGGACCCCCCCTACGAGCAGTACTTC. It translates to CAGTARDPPYEQYF.

The table lists this clone with a few counts. This rearrangement joins TRBV4-3 to TRBJ1-5; the D gene is possibly TRBD1 (5 bases). The CDR3 is made up of 13 amino acids. The germline V and J ends were trimmed by 1 base and 9 bases, with 10 bases remaining between them. The germline CDR1 and CDR2 sequences are LGHNA and YSLEER. This CDR3 reads CASSQVRGRPQHF. In DNA, the CDR3 is TGCGCCAGCAGCCAAGTTAGGGGTCGGCCCCAGCATTTT.

The rearrangement joins TRBV28 to TRBJ1-1; D not certain. Trimming took off 5 bases at V and 1 base at J, with 23 bases between the two ends. The CDR3 contains 18 residues. Germline lookup yields CDR1 MDHEN and CDR2 SYDVKM. The CDR3 here is CASSSGRTVRAKNTEAFF. Here the CDR3 DNA reads TGTGCCAGCAGTAGTGGGCGGACTGTTCGAGCTAAGAACACTGAAGCTTTCTTT.

The chain carries TRBV19 and TRBJ2-5, with 8 bases fitting TRBD1. The CDR3 totals 14 residues. CDR1 and CDR2 from the germline V gene are LNHDA and SQIVND (reference sequence). V gave up 7 bases and J gave up 7 bases; unmatched junction bases: 11. CDR3 protein: CASTPQDRAGTQYF. CDR3 bases: TGTGCCAGTACCCCGCAGGACAGGGCAGGGACCCAGTACTTC.

The rearrangement links TRBV4-3 to TRBJ1-2; no firm D call. In germline, CDR1 is LGHNA, CDR2 YSLEER. The V end was cut by 0 bases, the J end by 10 bases, with 21 bases between. The CDR3 contains 16 residues. CDR3 amino acids: CASSQDSGGSPGFYTF. DNA of the CDR3: TGCGCCAGCAGCCAAGATAGTGGCGGCTCCCCGGGGTTCTACACCTTC.

The chain has TRBV5-6 and TRBJ2-7, with D hard to call. Germline lookup yields CDR1 SGHDT and CDR2 YYEEEE. There are 14 residues in the CDR3. Trimming shortened V by 4 bases and J by 0 bases, and 11 bases separated the two germline ends. CDR3 in amino acids: CASSLMHTSYEQYF. CDR3 nucleotides: TGTGCCAGCAGCCTGATGCACACCTCCTACGAGCAGTACTTC. Together with reference TRBV5-6 and TRBJ2-7, the CDR3 gives the full variable domain: DAGVTQSPTHLIKTRGQQVTLRCSPKSGHDTVSWYQQALGQGPQFIFQYYEEEERQRGNFPDRFSGHQFPNYSSELNVNALLLGDSALYLCASSLMHTSYEQYFGPGTRLTVT.

The chain is built from TRBV5-6 and TRBJ2-5, with D perhaps TRBD1 (5 bases). The V end lost 2 bases, the J end lost 5 bases, and 13 bases lay between the germline ends. This CDR3 spans 14 amino acids. Germline values: CDR1 SGHDT, CDR2 YYEEEE. Here the CDR3 DNA reads TGTGCCAGCAGCTTTAATAGGGGTTACGAGACCCAGTACTTC. Translation gives CASSFNRGYETQYF.

The V gene is TRBV6-5, the J gene TRBJ2-7, with D possibly matching TRBD1 (7 bases). The germline V gene encodes CDR1 MNHEY and CDR2 SVGAGI. There are 16 residues in the CDR3. The V end was cut by 1 base, the J end by 7 bases, with 20 bases between. CDR3 in DNA: TGTGCCAGCAGTTACTTCCCTGCAGGGGGGAACGGGGAGCAGTACTTC. Its protein is CASSYFPAGGNGEQYF.

The DNA for the CDR3 is TGCGCCAGCAGCCCAAATCACGACAGACAAACGGGGTGGGGAGATACGCAGTATTTT. Its protein is CASSPNHDRQTGWGDTQYF. The V and J genes are TRBV5-1 and TRBJ2-3, with D perhaps given as TRBD1 or TRBD2 (5 bases each). V lost 4 bases and J lost 5, with 29 bases in between. Germline CDR1 SGHRS, CDR2 YFSETQ. The length of the CDR3 is 19 residues.

This rearrangement joins TRBV5-1 to TRBJ2-7; D is undetermined. The V gene lost 1 base and the J gene lost 4 bases, with 9 bases spanning the gap. The CDR3 has 13 residues. Germline CDR1 reads SGHRS; CDR2 reads YFSETQ. CDR3 amino acids: CASSLQEGYEQYF. The DNA of the CDR3 is TGCGCCAGCAGCTTGCAGGAAGGGTACGAGCAGTACTTC.

This chain uses TRBV2 with TRBJ2-5; 7 bases agree with TRBD1. This CDR3 has 13 residues. The germline CDR1 and CDR2 sequences are SNHLY and FYNNEI. The V segment lost 4 bases and the J segment 3 bases; nucleotides outside the gene matches: 2. The CDR3, as DNA: TGTGCCAGCAGTGGGACAGGAGAAGAGACCCAGTACTTC. The encoded protein is CASSGTGEETQYF.